A single sample is the source of the 24 T cell receptor beta chains below, sequenced in a study of cytomegalovirus exposure and HLA in healthy donors. PCR employed 60 Vbeta and 13 Jbeta primers. The repertoire was sequenced with immunoSEQ multiplex PCR; TCRdb's copy has only in-frame clones and lacks some. The table records over 75,000 clones, roughly three quarters of them present only once. The sequenced material came from PBMCs. Receptors were obtained from a woman aged 55-69 years in good health and CMV-seronegative.

The chain employs TRBV6-5 and TRBJ2-7, with 9 bases that match TRBD1. This CDR3 has 14 residues. In germline, CDR1 is MNHEY, CDR2 SVGAGI. The trim removed 2 bases at V and 4 bases at J, leaving 3 bases unmatched. The CDR3 here is CASSYKGQGYEQYF. In DNA, the CDR3 is TGTGCCAGCAGTTACAAGGGACAGGGATACGAGCAGTACTTC.

The V gene is TRBV4-3, the J gene TRBJ2-7, with a tentative D call TRBD1 (6 bases). The CDR3 loop spans 15 amino acids. The V gene lost 0 bases and the J gene lost 3 bases, with 12 bases spanning the gap. Germline CDR1 LGHNA, CDR2 YSLEER. The DNA for the CDR3 is TGCGCCAGCAGCCAAGAGGACGGACAGTTCTACGAGCAGTACTTC. Translating gives CASSQEDGQFYEQYF.

This chain uses TRBV29-1 with TRBJ2-7; the D gene is possibly TRBD2 (7 bases). Germline V lookup: CDR1 SQVTM, CDR2 ANQGSEA. CDR3 length: 12 residues. The V end lost 6 bases, the J end lost 5 bases, and 14 bases lay between the germline ends. CDR3 DNA sequence: TGCAGCGTCCGGCGGGGGCTCGACGAGCAGTACTTC. Residues: CSVRRGLDEQYF.

This clone was found once. The chain is built from TRBV4-3 and TRBJ2-3; TRBD2 aligns across 10 bases. Germline V CDR1 and CDR2: LGHNA, YSLEER. The CDR3 contains 17 residues. The ends lost 0 bases at V and 4 bases at J; junction bases unmatched: 7. The CDR3 DNA is TGCGCCAGCAGCCAAGATATTGCTAGCGGGAGTTCAGATACGCAGTATTTT. Protein: CASSQDIASGSSDTQYF.

The genes are TRBV25-1 and TRBJ2-7; no definite D call. Germline V gene data show CDR1 as MGHDK and CDR2 as SYGVNS. The length of the CDR3 is 14 residues. Trimming shortened V by 1 base and J by 4 bases, and 11 bases separated the two germline ends. CDR3 amino acids: CASSESYSPYEQYF. The CDR3 DNA reads as TGTGCCAGCAGTGAATCGTATAGTCCATACGAGCAGTACTTC.

The chain recombines TRBV29-1 with TRBJ2-7; D may be TRBD1 (8 bases). The V gene's germline CDR1 is SQVTM and CDR2 ANQGSEA. Trimming shortened V by 7 bases and J by 5 bases, and 18 bases separated the two germline ends. The CDR3 is 13 residues long. DNA of the CDR3: TGCAGCGCACAGGACAGGGAGGGCCACGAGCAGTACTTC. This codes for CSAQDREGHEQYF.

This chain links TRBV5-1 with TRBJ2-4; no clear D gene. CDR3 length: 15 amino acids. V lost 5 bases and J 0 bases, leaving 12 bases between the germline ends. Germline V lookup: CDR1 SGHRS, CDR2 YFSETQ. Written as DNA, the CDR3 is TGCGCCAGCAGACCCGCGAGTCTAGCCAAAAACATTCAGTACTTC. It is translated as CASRPASLAKNIQYF.

This chain uses TRBV5-1 with TRBJ1-3; D is perhaps TRBD1 (5 bases). This CDR3 region has 15 residues. Germline V gene data show CDR1 as SGHRS and CDR2 as YFSETQ. The V end lost 4 bases, the J end lost 0 bases, and 11 bases lay between the germline ends. This CDR3 reads CASSRQGFSGNTIYF. Here the CDR3 DNA reads TGCGCCAGCAGCCGCCAGGGCTTCTCTGGAAACACCATATATTTT. Combining the CDR3 with reference TRBV5-1 and TRBJ1-3 gives the whole variable domain KAGVTQTPRYLIKTRGQQVTLSCSPISGHRSVSWYQQTPGQGLQFLFEYFSETQRNKGNFPGRFSGRQFSNSRSEMNVSTLELGDSALYLCASSRQGFSGNTIYFGEGSWLTVV.

In its sample, this clone was seen once. The chain employs TRBV5-1 and TRBJ1-3; no firm D call. Trimming took off 4 bases at V and 3 bases at J, with 14 bases between the two ends. Germline CDR1 SGHRS, CDR2 YFSETQ. The CDR3 loop spans 15 amino acids. CDR3 nucleotides: TGCGCCAGCAGCCCCCTGCTCGAGAGTGGAAACACCATATATTTT. Its protein product is CASSPLLESGNTIYF.

V gene TRBV29-1 combines with J gene TRBJ1-1; no clear D. The ends were cut back, 3 bases at V and 1 base at J, with 9 bases in the middle. Germline V gene sequence: CDR1 SQVTM, CDR2 ANQGSEA. The CDR3 length is 13 residues. The DNA for the CDR3 is TGCAGCGTTGAGGGAGGGCAGAACACTGAAGCTTTCTTT. Translation gives CSVEGGQNTEAFF.

This rearrangement joins TRBV19 to TRBJ2-2; D is undetermined. V was trimmed by 2 bases and J by 4 bases, leaving 8 bases between them. Germline V CDR1 and CDR2: LNHDA, SQIVND (reference sequence). CDR3 length: 14 residues. As DNA, the CDR3 is TGTGCCAGTAGTATACGGTACAGCACCGGGGAGCTGTTTTTT. Amino acids: CASSIRYSTGELFF. Drawing the rest from reference TRBV19 and TRBJ2-2, the complete variable domain is DGGITQSPKYLFRKEGQNVTLSCEQNLNHDAMYWYRQDPGQGLRLIYYSQIVNDFQKGDIAEGYSVSREKKESFPLTVTSAQKNPTAFYLCASSIRYSTGELFFGEGSRLTVL.

This chain connects TRBV7-2 to TRBJ2-7; 11 bases line up with TRBD2. The germline gives CDR1 SGHTA, CDR2 FQGNSA. The CDR3 is 14 residues long. V lost 3 bases to trimming and J lost 6 bases; unmatched junction nucleotides: 4. CDR3 region: CASSFSGRAFEQYF. The CDR3 nucleotides read TGTGCCAGCAGCTTTAGCGGGAGGGCTTTCGAGCAGTACTTC.

V usage is TRBV15 and J usage is TRBJ1-2, with a possible D match to TRBD1 (6 bases). CDR1 LNHNV and CDR2 YYDKDF come from the germline V gene (reference sequence). The CDR3 has 16 residues. The V end lost 0 bases, the J end lost 2 bases, and 13 bases lay between the germline ends. The CDR3 coding sequence is TGTGCCACCAGCAGAGAGAGGGCAGGGGCAAACTATGGCTACACCTTC. Translation gives CATSRERAGANYGYTF.

The chain links TRBV27 to TRBJ2-1, with D uncertain. CDR1 and CDR2 from the germline V gene are MNHEY and SMNVEV (reference sequence). Between the trimmed V and J ends, which lost 3 bases and 5 bases, there was a span of 5 bases. This CDR3 has 12 residues. The CDR3 reads CASSFGDNEQFF. In DNA form, the CDR3 reads TGTGCCAGCAGTTTTGGAGACAATGAGCAGTTCTTC.

This clone was counted once. V is TRBV7-2 and J is TRBJ2-1; 9 bases fit TRBD2. Trimming at V came to 3 bases and at J to 0 bases, leaving 3 bases not matched to a gene. Germline V gives CDR1 SGHTA, CDR2 FQGNSA. This CDR3 comprises 16 residues. Written as DNA, the CDR3 is TGTGCCAGCAGCTTCGGACTAGCGAGCTCCTACAATGAGCAGTTCTTC. The encoded protein is CASSFGLASSYNEQFF.

V gene TRBV7-8 combines with J gene TRBJ1-2; a weak D match, TRBD1 (6 bases). Trimming removed 1 base at V and 10 bases at J, with 13 bases between. CDR1 SGHVS and CDR2 FQNEAQ come from the germline V gene. The CDR3 contains 13 residues. The CDR3 reads CASSLGDRPPYTF. As DNA, the CDR3 is TGTGCCAGCAGCTTAGGCGACAGGCCACCCTACACCTTC.

In this sample, this clone turned up a few times. The sample holds other DNA sequences that translate to the same CDR3. The rearrangement links TRBV5-1 to TRBJ1-4; the D gene is possibly TRBD1 (5 bases). Germline CDR1 reads SGHRS; CDR2 reads YFSETQ. V was shortened by 0 bases and J by 4 bases, with 7 bases between the two germline ends. The CDR3 spans 14 residues. CDR3 sequence: CASSLGQGNEKLFF. Written as DNA, the CDR3 is TGCGCCAGCAGCTTGGGGCAGGGTAATGAAAAACTGTTTTTT.

The chain carries TRBV14 and TRBJ2-3, with D hard to call. The germline V gene encodes CDR1 SGHDN and CDR2 FVKESK. This CDR3 comprises 13 residues. The germline V and J ends were trimmed by 5 bases and 2 bases, with 8 bases remaining between them. The chain's CDR3 is CASSISLTDTQYF. The CDR3 DNA reads TGTGCCAGCAGCATCAGTCTCACAGATACGCAGTATTTT. Full variable domain (outside the CDR3, taken from reference TRBV14 and TRBJ2-3): EAGVTQFPSHSVIEKGQTVTLRCDPISGHDNLYWYRRVMGKEIKFLLHFVKESKQDESGMPNNRFLAERTGGTYSTLKVQPAELEDSGVYFCASSISLTDTQYFGPGTRLTVL.

The count of this clone is one. The V call is TRBV7-8, the J call TRBJ1-1; D remains unclear. CDR1 and CDR2 (germline): SGHVS, FQNEAQ. The length of the CDR3 is 14 residues. V lost 8 bases, J lost 3 bases, and 16 bases lay in between. CDR3 nucleotides: TGTGCCAGCCAATCCTGGGCGGGCGACACTGAAGCTTTCTTT. This translates into CASQSWAGDTEAFF.

This clone was recorded once. This chain uses TRBV7-9 with TRBJ2-6; TRBD1 might be the D (7 bases). V was clipped by 11 bases and J by 3 bases, with 11 bases between them. This CDR3 has 13 amino acids. Germline-derived CDR1 and CDR2 are SEHNR and FQNEAQ (reference sequence). CDR3 protein: CAGGGSGANVLTF. The CDR3 coding sequence is TGTGCCGGAGGGGGCAGTGGGGCCAACGTCCTGACTTTC.

This clone is a singleton in its sample. The chain employs TRBV5-4 and TRBJ2-1; D is unresolved. From germline, CDR1 is SGHNT and CDR2 YYREEE (reference sequence). This CDR3 is 12 amino acids long. V lost 2 bases and J lost 7, with 7 bases in between. The CDR3 DNA sequence: TGTGCCAGCAGCTTTTCCGGGAATGAGCAGTTCTTC. Its protein product is CASSFSGNEQFF.

V usage is TRBV5-4 and J usage is TRBJ1-3; D gene unclear. Looked up from germline, CDR1 is SGHNT and CDR2 is YYREEE (reference sequence). With 4 bases removed from V and 0 bases from J, the gap between germline ends came to 5 bases. CDR3 length equals 13 residues. CDR3 region: CASSHTSGNTIYF. In nucleotides, the CDR3 is TGTGCCAGCAGCCACACCTCTGGAAACACCATATATTTT. Full variable domain (outside the CDR3, taken from reference TRBV5-4 and TRBJ1-3): ETGVTQSPTHLIKTRGQQVTLRCSSQSGHNTVSWYQQALGQGPQFIFQYYREEENGRGNFPPRFSGLQFPNYSSELNVNALELDDSALYLCASSHTSGNTIYFGEGSWLTVV.

The rearrangement joins TRBV7-6 to TRBJ2-7; 7 nucleotides match TRBD2. The CDR3 spans 16 residues. CDR1 SGHVS and CDR2 FNYEAQ come from the germline V gene. Losses at the gene ends were 1 base for V and 5 bases for J; bases not matched to a gene: 11. CDR3 nucleotides: TGTGCCAGCAGCTTAGAAGGTGGAGGGACTATCGACGAGCAGTACTTC. The encoded protein is CASSLEGGGTIDEQYF.

This rearrangement joins TRBV27 to TRBJ2-7; the D is unclear. Germline CDR1 and CDR2: MNHEY and SMNVEV (reference sequence). The V end lost 6 bases, the J end lost 2 bases, and 14 bases lay between the germline ends. The length of the CDR3 is 14 residues. The CDR3 region is CASSPRLVTYEQYF. CDR3 sequence (DNA): TGTGCCAGCAGCCCGAGACTGGTGACCTACGAGCAGTACTTC.